One and the same sample provided the 10 T cell receptor beta chains below, sequenced in a study of blood T cells in healthy people across ages. Using a J-beta primer mix together with a sample-barcoded 5' primer, a second PCR was run for roughly 7 to 12 cycles. TCRdb ran MiXCR on the 5' RACE reads and lists one entry per CDR3 protein. The sample has under 1 million distinct CDR3 sequences; around 43% are singletons. The sequencing sample was made of blood. All receptors derive from a man in his fifties or sixties in good health.

This clonotype was seen a few times. The V call is TRBV7-2, the J call TRBJ2-4; no clear D. The J call could be wrong; TRBJ2-7 is a better fit for the DNA end. Germline V lookup: CDR1 SGHTA, CDR2 FQGNSA. This CDR3 contains 14 residues. This CDR3 is CASSLKTPLGEQYF. The CDR3 bases are TGTGCCAGCAGCCTGAAAACCCCACTCGGCGAGCAGTACTTC.

J is TRBJ2-7 and V is TRBV24-1; D unresolved. Trimming took off 2 bases at V and 2 bases at J, with 27 bases between the two ends. In germline, CDR1 is KGHDR, CDR2 SFDVKD. CDR3 length: 20 residues. The CDR3 here is CATSDSKTGSGFGVAYEQYF. CDR3 nucleotide sequence: TGTGCCACCAGTGATTCGAAGACCGGAAGTGGATTTGGGGTTGCCTACGAGCAGTACTTC.

This clonotype was observed many times. The chain is built from TRBV12-3 or TRBV12-4 and TRBJ2-5; 8 bases align to TRBD1. The CDR3 is 14 residues long. The V gene end was trimmed by 5 bases and the J gene end by 2 bases; junction bases not matched to a gene: 4. CDR3 coding DNA: TGTGCCAGCAGTGCCGGGACAGGACAAGAGACCCAGTACTTC. As protein: CASSAGTGQETQYF.

This clonotype was counted between two and nine times. V and J are TRBV5-1 and TRBJ2-7; 8 bases agree with TRBD1. The germline V gene encodes CDR1 SGHRS and CDR2 YFSETQ. The CDR3 totals 17 residues. V lost 0 bases, J lost 4 bases, and 12 bases stayed unmatched. CDR3 amino acids: CASSLAKVPDRAYEQYF. CDR3 coding DNA: TGCGCCAGCAGCTTGGCCAAGGTTCCGGACAGGGCTTACGAGCAGTACTTC.

The V and J genes are TRBV11-2 and TRBJ2-7; a weak D match, TRBD1 (6 bases). In germline, CDR1 is SGHAT, CDR2 FQNNGV. V dropped 5 bases and J dropped 3 bases, with 14 bases sitting between them. This CDR3 has 14 residues. The CDR3 region is CASSRTTGIYEQYF. For the CDR3, the DNA is TGTGCCAGCAGCCGAACAACAGGGATCTACGAGCAGTACTTC.

The J gene is TRBJ2-4, the V gene TRBV28; no definite D call. The length of the CDR3 is 12 residues. Germline V gene lookup returns CDR1 MDHEN and CDR2 SYDVKM. V was shortened by 4 bases and J by 13 bases, with 14 bases between the two germline ends. This chain's CDR3 is CASSSSTPPQYF. The CDR3 nucleotides are TGTGCCAGCAGTTCCTCGACTCCACCACAGTACTTC.

The chain couples TRBV20-1 to TRBJ2-3, with TRBD2 matching 9 bases. Germline CDR1 is DFQATT and CDR2 is SNEGSKA (reference sequence). After removal of 6 bases from V and 6 bases from J, the junction contained 13 bases not matched to a gene. The CDR3 is 15 amino acids. The CDR3 sequence is CSATERAGGVDTQYF. CDR3 DNA sequence: TGCAGTGCCACCGAGCGAGCGGGGGGTGTGGATACGCAGTATTTT.

This chain links TRBV29-1 with TRBJ2-7, with TRBD1 matching 7 bases. The CDR3 contains 14 residues. Germline-derived CDR1 and CDR2 are SQVTM and ANQGSEA. V was pared by 7 bases and J by 1 base, with 10 bases of the junction left unmatched. The CDR3 sequence is CSAERTGGSYEQYF. The CDR3 DNA sequence: TGCAGCGCCGAACGGACAGGCGGGTCCTACGAGCAGTACTTC.

This clonotype was counted a few times. The rearrangement uses TRBV25-1 and TRBJ2-5; tentatively, D is TRBD2 (6 bases). V lost 4 bases and J 4 bases, leaving 19 bases between the germline ends. This CDR3 has 16 amino acids. Germline values: CDR1 MGHDK, CDR2 SYGVNS. This CDR3 is CASSGLWGGVRETQYF. CDR3 coding DNA: TGTGCCAGCAGTGGGCTCTGGGGAGGTGTAAGAGAGACCCAGTACTTC.

The rearrangement uses TRBV7-3 and TRBJ2-3; weak D call: TRBD1 (7 bases). This CDR3 region has 16 residues. Germline V gene data show CDR1 as SGHTA and CDR2 as FQGTGA. Trimming took 5 bases from V and 5 from J, leaving 20 bases between them. CDR3 region: CASSKTGTQGGDTQYF. CDR3 bases: TGTGCCAGCAGCAAAACCGGGACCCAGGGGGGAGATACGCAGTATTTT.